This TCR beta chain was found in a study of blood T cell repertoires in COVID-19. Authors' methods: Estimates of nucleated cell counts were drawn from the amplification of reference gene primers. Only in-frame clones appear in the TCRdb table, and some are missing; sequencing was by immunoSEQ multiplex PCR. That table furnishes V, J and clone size, whereas the DNA furnished D and trimming. The table lists 250,000 to 300,000 clones, approximately 85% of them singletons. This clone is a singleton in its sample. The sequence derives from an older woman with acute or convalescent COVID-19. What was sequenced was peripheral blood.

The CDR3 is CAWTRRLFGGGGYTF. CDR3 nucleotide sequence: TGTGCCTGGACTCGGCGCCTCTTTGGTGGAGGTGGCTACACCTTC. The rearrangement uses TRBV30 and TRBJ1-2; D not certain. This CDR3 is 15 amino acids long. Germline loops: CDR1 GTSNPN, CDR2 SVGIG (reference sequence). Between the trimmed V and J ends, which lost 4 bases and 7 bases, there was a span of 22 bases.